The TCR beta chain under discussion was sequenced for a study of T-cell reconstitution after alpha-beta-depleted transplantation in children. Unique molecular identifiers were incorporated when the TCRbeta library was constructed. From the PCR reads, TCRdb called clonotypes with MiXCR, one entry per CDR3 protein. The data show about 350,000 distinct CDR3 sequences, with around 15% seen just once and roughly 40% held by the top ten. This CDR3 region has 15 residues. J gave up 1 base and V 4 bases, and 5 bases lay outside the gene matches. Germline V CDR1 and CDR2: MNHEY, SVGAGI. Notes on the study in general: In some patients, recipient T cells and intrathymic progenitors surviving conditioning explained high day-60 diversity. Reportedly, alpha-beta T cells present about two months post-transplant originated from several hundred expanded clones of graft origin. When one year had passed after transplant, most T-cell counts and diversity came from newly produced T cells.

The sample holds many counts of this clonotype. The antigen remains unidentified. This TCR derives from a male patient between 2 and 9 years old who had a stem cell transplant for acute lymphoblastic leukemia, so the T cells may come from the graft donor. Source: PBMCs, mostly from graft donor cells, taken 360 days after TCRalphabeta/CD19-depleted stem cell transplant. V usage is TRBV6-5 and J usage is TRBJ2-7; 9 bases align to TRBD1. CDR3 residues: CASSSPGQGSYEQYF. Written as DNA, the CDR3 is TGTGCCAGCAGTTCCCCGGGACAGGGATCCTACGAGCAGTACTTC.